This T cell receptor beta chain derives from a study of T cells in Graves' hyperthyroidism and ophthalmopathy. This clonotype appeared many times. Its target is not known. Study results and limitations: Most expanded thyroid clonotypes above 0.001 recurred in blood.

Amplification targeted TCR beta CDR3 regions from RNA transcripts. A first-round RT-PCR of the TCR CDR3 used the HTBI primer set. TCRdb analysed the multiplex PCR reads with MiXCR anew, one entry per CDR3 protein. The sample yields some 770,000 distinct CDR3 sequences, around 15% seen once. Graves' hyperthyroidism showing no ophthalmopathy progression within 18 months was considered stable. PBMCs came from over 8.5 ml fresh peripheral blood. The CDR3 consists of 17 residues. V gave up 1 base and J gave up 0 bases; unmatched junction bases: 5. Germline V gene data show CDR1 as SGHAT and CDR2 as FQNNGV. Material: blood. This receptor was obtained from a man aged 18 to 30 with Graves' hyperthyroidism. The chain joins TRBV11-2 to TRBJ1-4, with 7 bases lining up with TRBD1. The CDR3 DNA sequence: TGTGCCAGCAGCTTAGCGGGGACAGCAGCAACTAATGAAAAACTGTTTTTT. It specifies CASSLAGTAATNEKLFF.